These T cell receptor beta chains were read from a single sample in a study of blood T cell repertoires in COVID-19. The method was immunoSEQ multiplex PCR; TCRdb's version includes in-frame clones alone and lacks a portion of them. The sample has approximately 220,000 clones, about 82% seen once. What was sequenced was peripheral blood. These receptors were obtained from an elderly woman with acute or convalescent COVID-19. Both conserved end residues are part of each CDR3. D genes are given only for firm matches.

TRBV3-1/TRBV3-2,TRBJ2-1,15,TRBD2,CASSLGTSGSNEQFF
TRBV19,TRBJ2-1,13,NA,CASSIGGVNEQFF
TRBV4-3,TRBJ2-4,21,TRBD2,CASSQGFQRGALEVAKNIQYF
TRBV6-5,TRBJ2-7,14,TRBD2,CASGSEREAYEQYF
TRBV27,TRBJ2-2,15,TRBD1,CASGMGQHNTGELFF
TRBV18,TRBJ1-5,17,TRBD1,CASSLEPTDRGGQPQHF
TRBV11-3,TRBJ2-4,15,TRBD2,CASSFGGGAENIQYF
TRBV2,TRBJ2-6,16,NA,CASSVGEYSGANVLTF
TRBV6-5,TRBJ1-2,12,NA,CATPGINYGYTF
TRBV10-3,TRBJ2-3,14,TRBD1,CAIRGQQSTDTQYF
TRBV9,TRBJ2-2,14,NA,CASSPSPNTGELFF
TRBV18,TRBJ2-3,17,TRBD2,CASSPEQAGGLTDTQYF
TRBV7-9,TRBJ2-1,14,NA,CASSWGGHGNEQFF
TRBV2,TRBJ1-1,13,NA,CASFRGRNTEAFF
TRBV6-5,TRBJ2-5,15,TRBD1,CASSIDMGQQETQYF
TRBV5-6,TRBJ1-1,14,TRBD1,CASRRQGAETEAFF
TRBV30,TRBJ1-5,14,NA,CAWGTGGSNQPQHF
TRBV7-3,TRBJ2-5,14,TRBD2,CASSSGTSRETQYF
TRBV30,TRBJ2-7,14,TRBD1,CAWSLGQPIYEQYF
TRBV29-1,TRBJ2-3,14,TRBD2,CSASQAGYADTQYF
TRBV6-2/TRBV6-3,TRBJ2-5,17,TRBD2,CASSPDYSGGSSETQYF
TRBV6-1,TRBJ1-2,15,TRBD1,CASSEALGGGYGYTF
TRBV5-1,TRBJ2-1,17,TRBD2,CASSASLAGGWRDEQFF
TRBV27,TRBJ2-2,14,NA,CASGPPGITGELFF
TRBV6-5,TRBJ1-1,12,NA,CASSYTGYEAFF
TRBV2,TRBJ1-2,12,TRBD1,CASSTQGVGYTF
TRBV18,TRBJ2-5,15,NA,CASSPTGFGIETQYF
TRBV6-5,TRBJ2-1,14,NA,CASRGAATYSEQFF
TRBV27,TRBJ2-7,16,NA,CASSSFQGPRLSEQYF
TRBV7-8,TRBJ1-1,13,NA,CASSLVRGTEAFF
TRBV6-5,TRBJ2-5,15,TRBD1,CASRYTGGGQETQYF
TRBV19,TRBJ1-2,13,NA,CASSISPGFGYTF
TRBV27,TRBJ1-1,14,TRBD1,CASSGQLTGSEAFF
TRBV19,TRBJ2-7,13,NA,CASSIGLPYEQYF
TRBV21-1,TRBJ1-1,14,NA,CASSKRRDDTEAFF
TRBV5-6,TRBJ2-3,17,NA,CASSLVQALTRTDTQYF
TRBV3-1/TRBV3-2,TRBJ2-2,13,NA,CASSQASAGELFF
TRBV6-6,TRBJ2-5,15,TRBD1,CASSRGTGGRETQYF
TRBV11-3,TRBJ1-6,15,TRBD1,CASSLSGQRNSPLHF
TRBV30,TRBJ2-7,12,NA,CAWVRGSYEQYF
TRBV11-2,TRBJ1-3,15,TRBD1,CASSRTGGIGNTIYF
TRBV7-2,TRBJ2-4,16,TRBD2,CASRHTSGGPVDIQYF
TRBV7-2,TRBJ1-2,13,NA,CASSLEDGGGYTF
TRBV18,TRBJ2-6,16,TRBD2,CASSPLGGSGANVLTF
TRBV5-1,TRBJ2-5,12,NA,CASSLVEETQYF
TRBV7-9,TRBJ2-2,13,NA,CASSLQGTGELFF
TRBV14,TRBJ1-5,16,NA,CASSQDDVGGNQPQHF
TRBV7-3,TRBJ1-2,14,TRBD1,CASSLNRGSYGYTF
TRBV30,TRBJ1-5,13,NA,CAWSVKSNQPQHF
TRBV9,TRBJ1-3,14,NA,CASSVQASGNTIYF
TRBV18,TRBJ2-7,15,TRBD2,CASSPGLAGVYEQYF
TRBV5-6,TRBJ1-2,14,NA,CASSLRQGYYGYTF
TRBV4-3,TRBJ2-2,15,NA,CASSLAGGVAGELFF
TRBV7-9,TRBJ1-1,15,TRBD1,CASSAQGAESTEAFF
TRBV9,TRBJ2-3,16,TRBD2,CASSVASGGAGDTQYF
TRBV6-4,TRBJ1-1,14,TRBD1,CASSEQGDNTEAFF
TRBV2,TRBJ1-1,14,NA,CASSFSGENTEAFF
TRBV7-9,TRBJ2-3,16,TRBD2,CASSSGLAGSTDTQYF